The T cell receptor beta chain under discussion was sequenced for a study of T-cell memory formation after mild COVID-19. About the research overall: TCR clusters showed largely donor specificity. Study-wide points: The study found balanced CD4/CD8 in clones contracting day 15 to 85 and a CD4+ lean in later expanders.

This clonotype was found many times. The antigen remains undetermined. TCR alpha and TCR beta cDNA libraries carrying sample barcodes and UMIs came from 5'RACE with constant-segment primers. TCRdb independently ran MiXCR on the 5' RACE reads; one entry per CDR3 protein. The sample has 400,000 to 500,000 distinct CDR3 sequences, more than 15% seen once. The CDR3 sequence is 15 residues long. Trimming removed 6 bases from V and 4 bases from J; junction bases left unmatched: 5. Input material: PBMCs or a T cell subset sorted from them (not recorded which). The chain employs TRBV12-3 or TRBV12-4 and TRBJ2-3; 12 bases agree with TRBD1. The clonotype originates from a man aged 18 to 30 who had mild COVID-19 (a few samples of this study predate the infection). Cell type and time point are not known. CDR3 bases: TGTGCCAGCAGGGGACAGGGGGCAATCGCAGATACGCAGTATTTT. It encodes CASRGQGAIADTQYF.